A selection of T cell receptor beta chains follows, all from one sample in a study of T cells in narcolepsy. Profiling relied on immunoSEQ multiplex PCR, and the TCRdb table lists in-frame clones only, not all of them. The sample includes roughly 30,000 clones, approximately 79% seen only once; the top ten take 3% to 4%. The specimen sequenced was memory (CD45RA-) CD4+ T cells from blood. The receptors were gathered from a human donor in good health. Both conserved end residues are part of each CDR3. D genes are given only for firm matches. Some rows mark clone size as missing; the rest say once, few, many or name a class of expanded clone.

J gene: TRBJ2-6
V gene: TRBV7-8
D gene: TRBD1
CDR3 length: 19
clone size: -
CDR3 DNA: TGTGCCAGCAGCTATGGGACAGGGGGCGTAGGTCCTGGGGCCAACGTCCTGACTTTC
CDR3 protein: CASSYGTGGVGPGANVLTF

J gene: TRBJ1-5
V gene: TRBV5-5
D gene: -
CDR3 length: 14
clone size: few
CDR3 DNA: TGTGCCAGCAGCCGCAGGGGTAGCAATCAGCCCCAGCATTTT
CDR3 protein: CASSRRGSNQPQHF

J gene: TRBJ2-2
V gene: TRBV5-4
D gene: -
CDR3 length: 15
clone size: -
CDR3 DNA: TGTGCCAGCAGCTTGGGCGGGACATCCACCGGGGAGCTGTTTTTT
CDR3 protein: CASSLGGTSTGELFF

J gene: TRBJ1-1
V gene: TRBV6-1
D gene: TRBD1
CDR3 length: 15
clone size: -
CDR3 DNA: TGTGCCAGCAGCGGGACAGGGCGGGGGAGCACTGAAGCTTTCTTT
CDR3 protein: CASSGTGRGSTEAFF

J gene: TRBJ2-1
V gene: TRBV15
D gene: TRBD2
CDR3 length: 15
clone size: -
CDR3 DNA: TGTGCCACCAGCAGAGAGGTAGCGGGGCCCAATGAGCAGTTCTTC
CDR3 protein: CATSREVAGPNEQFF

J gene: TRBJ2-7
V gene: TRBV4-1
D gene: -
CDR3 length: 13
clone size: -
CDR3 DNA: TGCGCCAGCAGCCGTACGAGTCTCTACGAGCAGTACTTC
CDR3 protein: CASSRTSLYEQYF

J gene: TRBJ2-2
V gene: TRBV10-2
D gene: TRBD2
CDR3 length: 17
clone size: -
CDR3 DNA: TGCGCCAGCACTGATCCTGGACTAGCGGGAATGGGCGGGGAGCTGTTTTTT
CDR3 protein: CASTDPGLAGMGGELFF

J gene: TRBJ1-3
V gene: TRBV6-1
D gene: -
CDR3 length: 15
clone size: -
CDR3 DNA: TGTGCCAGCAGTGCCGACGGGCTCTCTGGAAACACCATATATTTT
CDR3 protein: CASSADGLSGNTIYF

J gene: TRBJ2-1
V gene: TRBV19
D gene: TRBD2
CDR3 length: 18
clone size: -
CDR3 DNA: TGTGCCAGTAGTACTCGACTAGCGGGGGGGTCCTCCTACAATGAGCAGTTCTTC
CDR3 protein: CASSTRLAGGSSYNEQFF

J gene: TRBJ1-1
V gene: TRBV14
D gene: -
CDR3 length: 15
clone size: -
CDR3 DNA: TGTGCCAGCAGCCAATTTCGCGGGTTGAACACTGAAGCTTTCTTT
CDR3 protein: CASSQFRGLNTEAFF